Sequencing of this TCR beta chain was carried out in a study of blood T cell repertoires in COVID-19. Overall study context: PBMCs, B-cell-depleted T cells, or T cells provided the cDNA or gDNA that made up the material.

Authors' analysis steps: Amplification with reference gene primers provided the estimates of nucleated cell counts. Sequencing used immunoSEQ multiplex PCR; TCRdb keeps in-frame clones, though not all of them. V, J and clone size are those of that table, while D and trimming were read from the DNA. The sample contains 180,000 or so clones, 88% of which appear only once. Sequencing was carried out using peripheral blood. The sequence derives from a man between 18 and 35 years old with active or convalescent COVID-19.

The CDR3 DNA sequence: TGCGCCAGCAGCTTGCTTGGCGGGGCGATACAAGAGACCCAGTACTTC. Protein: CASSLLGGAIQETQYF. The chain combines TRBV5-1 with TRBJ2-5; tentatively, D is TRBD2 (6 bases). The V gene lost 1 base and the J gene lost 2 bases, with 15 bases spanning the gap. The CDR3 sequence is 16 residues long. The germline V gene encodes CDR1 SGHRS and CDR2 YFSETQ.